Each of the 14 T cell receptor beta chains below was sequenced from the same sample in a study of Tregs in tolerant kidney transplant recipients. Some clones are missing from TCRdb's copy, which holds only in-frame ones; the method was immunoSEQ multiplex PCR. There are roughly 50,000 clones in the sample, with approximately 0.81% held by the top ten. Sequenced here: CD4+ T cells from blood, sampled before the transplant. Source of these receptors: a human donor who received a combined kidney and bone marrow transplant.

CDR3 bases read: TGTGCCAGCGGGGAGGGGATGAACACTGAA. Translated, it gives CASGEGMNTE. The complete CDR3 protein is CASGEGMNTEAFF. The J gene is TRBJ1-1, the V gene TRBV7-2; TRBD1 might be the D (5 bases). The CDR3 end lies 3 residues beyond the end of the read and is filled in from the germline J gene. V lost 8 bases to trimming and J lost 0 bases, with 10 bases between them. The CDR3 is made up of 13 amino acids. Germline loops: CDR1 SGHTA, CDR2 FQGNSA.

About this clone itself: The read comes to an end 3 residues before the CDR3 does, leaving the germline J gene to fill in the end. The V call is TRBV19, the J call TRBJ2-7; 7 bases are shared with TRBD1. CDR1 LNHDA and CDR2 SQIVND come from the germline V gene (reference sequence). J gave up 1 base and V 8 bases, and 8 bases lay outside the gene matches. The CDR3 has 14 amino acids. CDR3 DNA, as far as it was read: TGTGCCAGTGCGGTACAGGGGTCTTCCTACGAG. Translating gives CASAVQGSSYE. The CDR3 in full is CASAVQGSSYEQYF.

With respect to this clone: The read terminates 3 residues ahead of where the CDR3 ends, so the germline J gene completes it. The chain is built from TRBV5-1 and TRBJ2-6; D is ambiguous. In germline, CDR1 is SGHRS, CDR2 YFSETQ. V was trimmed by 0 bases and J by 0 bases, leaving 7 bases between them. The CDR3 covers 16 residues. CDR3 DNA, as far as it was read: TGCGCCAGCAGCTTGGGGCCCTCCTCTGGGGCCAACGTC. As protein: CASSLGPSSGANV. The full CDR3 protein is CASSLGPSSGANVLTF.

Turning to this clone: With the read ending 3 residues before the CDR3 end, the germline J gene is used to fill in that end. V and J are TRBV2 and TRBJ2-2; TRBD2 aligns across 10 bases. This CDR3 contains 16 residues. Germline V gene sequence: CDR1 SNHLY, CDR2 FYNNEI. J lost 3 bases, V lost 4 bases, and 5 bases had no gene match. The CDR3 DNA, read in part, is TGTGCCAGCAGTGCCCTAGCGGGGGTAGACACCGGGGAG. The encoded protein is CASSALAGVDTGE. The complete CDR3 reads CASSALAGVDTGELFF.

Regarding this clone: Coverage ceases 3 residues before the CDR3 finishes, and the germline J gene fills in the end. J is TRBJ2-5 and V is TRBV20-1; TRBD2 aligns across 7 bases. V lost 4 bases and J lost 4; bases outside the gene matches: 15. The germline CDR1 and CDR2 sequences are DFQATT and SNEGSKA (reference sequence). The CDR3 contains 16 residues. Partial CDR3 DNA: TGCAGTGCTACCTCCCCCGTGGACTCGGGGGGAGAGACC. Protein product: CSATSPVDSGGET. The full CDR3 sequence reads CSATSPVDSGGETQYF.

On this clone itself: Sequencing ends 3 residues short of the CDR3 end; the germline J gene provides the rest. This chain joins TRBV10-1 and TRBJ2-4; D may be TRBD2 (5 bases). Trimming left V 2 bases short and J 5 bases short, with 13 bases between. Germline loops: CDR1 WNHNN, CDR2 SYGVQD (reference sequence). This CDR3 contains 15 residues. Incomplete CDR3 DNA: TGCGCCAGCAGTGAGACTCGTGACTACCAAAACATT. Amino acid sequence: CASSETRDYQNI. The whole CDR3 sequence reads CASSETRDYQNIQYF.

The sequenced part of the CDR3 DNA is TGTGCCATCAGCCCCGAGACGGACACGGAGACC. Residues: CAISPETDTET. The complete CDR3 sequence is CAISPETDTETQYF. The V and J genes are TRBV10-3 and TRBJ2-5, with a tentative D call TRBD1 (5 bases). The observed sequence ends 3 residues before the CDR3 terminus, with the missing tail filled in from the germline J gene. Trimming took 6 bases from V and 5 from J, leaving 16 bases between them. The length of the CDR3 is 14 residues. Germline V gene sequence: CDR1 ENHRY, CDR2 SYGVKD.

Note on this clone: Read sequence stops 3 residues before the CDR3 end, and the germline J gene provides the missing end. The gene calls are TRBV2 and TRBJ2-7; 11 bases fit TRBD1. This CDR3 spans 13 amino acids. J lost 6 bases, V lost 8 bases, and 6 bases had no gene match. Germline loops: CDR1 SNHLY, CDR2 FYNNEI. The CDR3 reads CASAGTGGVEQYF. The DNA read from the CDR3 is TGTGCCAGCGCTGGGACAGGGGGGGTCGAG. Based on the CDR3 plus reference TRBV2 and TRBJ2-7, the full variable domain is EPEVTQTPSHQVTQMGQEVILRCVPISNHLYFYWYRQILGQKVEFLVSFYNNEISEKSEIFDDQFSVERPDGSNFTLKIRSTKLEDSAMYFCASAGTGGVEQYFGPGTRLTVT.

CDR3: CASSRSSGNYEQYF. Incomplete CDR3 DNA: TGTGCCAGCTCCCGATCTAGCGGGAACTACGAG. The chain carries TRBV6-2 or TRBV6-3 and TRBJ2-7, with 9 bases matching TRBD2. The read stops 3 residues short of the end of the CDR3; the missing end is completed from the germline J gene. CDR1 and CDR2 (germline): MNHEY, SVGEGT. The CDR3 is 14 residues long. With V trimmed by 8 bases and J by 3 bases, 8 bases remained unmatched.

In the case of this clone: The read stops 3 residues short of the end of the CDR3; the missing end is completed from the germline J gene. The V and J genes are TRBV18 and TRBJ2-2, with 13 positions matching TRBD2. The CDR3 has 17 residues. V gave up 3 bases and J gave up 4 bases; unmatched junction bases: 5. Germline V gene data show CDR1 as KGHSH and CDR2 as LQKENI. The CDR3 bases that were read are TGTGCCAGCTCACCCCGGGGACTAGCGGGGCGCACCGGGGAG. Amino acids: CASSPRGLAGRTGE. In full, the CDR3 is CASSPRGLAGRTGELFF.

A remark on this clone: The read is 3 residues too short to cover the CDR3 end, so that end is filled in from the germline J gene. This rearrangement joins TRBV2 to TRBJ2-3; 10 nucleotides line up with TRBD2. The CDR3 consists of 17 residues. The V segment lost 1 base and the J segment 2 bases; nucleotides outside the gene matches: 6. Germline V gene lookup returns CDR1 SNHLY and CDR2 FYNNEI. The CDR3 here is CASSEVRTSGDTDTQYF. The CDR3 bases that were read are TGTGCCAGCAGTGAAGTTCGGACTAGCGGAGACACAGATACG.

Regarding this clone: The CDR3 is cut off 3 residues early in the read; its end comes from the germline J gene. The chain recombines TRBV6-1 with TRBJ2-7, with 9 nucleotides matching TRBD1. The CDR3 consists of 14 residues. V shed 1 base and J 6 bases; nucleotides not matched to a gene: 4. From germline, CDR1 is MNHNS and CDR2 SASEGT. The DNA read from the CDR3 is TGTGCCAGCAGTGAAGATCGGGACAGGGTCGAG. The encoded protein is CASSEDRDRVE. The entire CDR3 is CASSEDRDRVEQYF.

On this clone itself: Read sequence stops 3 residues before the CDR3 end, and the germline J gene provides the missing end. The chain combines TRBV7-9 with TRBJ2-7, with D perhaps matching TRBD1 (7 bases). Trimming cost V 0 bases and J 4 bases, with 13 bases left between them. Germline V gives CDR1 SEHNR, CDR2 FQNEAQ (reference sequence). The CDR3 runs 15 residues. CDR3 DNA, as far as it was read: TGTGCCAGCAGCTTAGCTGGGCAGGGGGGATACGAG. It specifies CASSLAGQGGYE. The entire CDR3 protein reads CASSLAGQGGYEQYF.

Notes on this clone: The CDR3 is cut off 3 residues early in the read; its end comes from the germline J gene. V and J are TRBV30 and TRBJ2-2; TRBD2 matches at 7 bases. The CDR3 is made up of 14 amino acids. V trimming: 4 bases; J trimming: 6 bases; junction bases outside the gene matches: 8. Germline V gene data show CDR1 as GTSNPN and CDR2 as SVGIG (reference sequence). The CDR3 sequence: CAWKSTSVSGELFF. CDR3 DNA (partial): TGTGCCTGGAAATCTACTAGCGTCTCCGGGGAG.